Listed below are T cell receptor beta chains from one sample, sequenced in a study of blood T cell repertoires in COVID-19. Using immunoSEQ multiplex PCR, the repertoire was profiled, and TCRdb retains in-frame clones only, with some absent. The sample records around 480,000 clones, 70% to 90% being singletons. Sequencing was performed on peripheral blood. These receptors originate from a woman between 50 and 59 years old with COVID-19, enrolled during active disease. Both conserved end residues are part of each CDR3. Fields, in order: V gene, clone size, J gene, D gene, CDR3 protein, CDR3 DNA. The D gene is left open where the match is weak. Clone size is not always given. Where it is, it says once, few, many or a class for expanded clones.

>TRBV11-2|NA|TRBJ2-2|TRBD1
CASSSRQGAGELFF
TGTGCCAGCAGCTCTCGACAGGGTGCCGGGGAGCTGTTTTTT
>TRBV5-1|NA|TRBJ1-5|NA
CASSLVGEQPQHF
TGCGCCAGCAGCTTGGTTGGAGAGCAGCCCCAGCATTTT
>TRBV6-5|NA|TRBJ2-7|NA
CASSRRTEISYEQYF
TGTGCCAGCAGCCGAAGGACAGAGATCTCCTACGAGCAGTACTTC
>TRBV5-6|NA|TRBJ1-2|NA
CASSLTLQGYTF
TGTGCCAGCAGCTTGACCCTCCAGGGCTACACCTTC
>TRBV4-1|NA|TRBJ2-5|TRBD2
CASSPSGVQETQYF
TGCGCCAGCAGCCCCAGCGGGGTTCAAGAGACCCAGTACTTC
>TRBV5-6|NA|TRBJ2-5|NA
CASSGGSSPGTQYF
TGTGCCAGCAGCGGGGGCTCGTCGCCTGGGACCCAGTACTTC
>TRBV30|NA|TRBJ1-5|NA
CAWSVKDITNQPQHF
TGTGCCTGGAGTGTAAAAGATATTACAAATCAGCCCCAGCATTTT
>TRBV28|NA|TRBJ1-1|NA
CASSLRGGLRAFF
TGTGCCAGCAGTTTACGCGGGGGTCTTAGAGCTTTCTTT
>TRBV6-5|NA|TRBJ2-5|TRBD1
CASRRTGRETQYF
TGTGCCAGCAGACGGACAGGGAGGGAGACCCAGTACTTC
>TRBV27|NA|TRBJ1-2|TRBD1
CASSWTGTYGYTF
TGTGCCAGCAGTTGGACAGGGACCTATGGCTACACCTTC
>TRBV5-1|NA|TRBJ2-5|TRBD1
CASSVGTAQETQYF
TGCGCCAGCAGCGTAGGGACAGCGCAAGAGACCCAGTACTTC
>TRBV6-6|NA|TRBJ1-1|TRBD1
CASRGTGGTNTEAFF
TGTGCCAGCAGGGGGACAGGGGGCACGAACACTGAAGCTTTCTTT
>TRBV5-1|once|TRBJ2-5|NA
CASSLGQIQETQYF
TGCGCCAGCAGCTTGGGACAGATCCAAGAGACCCAGTACTTC
>TRBV3-1/TRBV3-2|once|TRBJ1-1|TRBD1
CASSQAPGQQAFF
TGTGCCAGCAGCCAAGCTCCGGGACAGCAAGCTTTCTTT
>TRBV2|NA|TRBJ2-7|NA
CASSGLNYEQYF
TGTGCCAGCAGTGGACTGAATTACGAGCAGTACTTC
>TRBV7-6|once|TRBJ1-1|NA
CASSLARGSNTEAFF
TGTGCCAGCAGCTTAGCGCGGGGGTCGAACACTGAAGCTTTCTTT
>TRBV19|NA|TRBJ1-2|NA
CASSEQGINGYTF
TGTGCCAGTAGTGAGCAGGGAATTAATGGCTACACCTTC
>TRBV5-6|once|TRBJ2-3|TRBD1
CASSSTGDVTDTQYF
TGTGCCAGCAGCTCAACAGGGGACGTCACAGATACGCAGTATTTT
>TRBV12-3/TRBV12-4|once|TRBJ2-5|NA
CASSLQETQYF
TGTGCCAGCAGCCTTCAAGAGACCCAGTACTTC
>TRBV6-5|many|TRBJ1-6|NA
CASSGGNSPLHF
TGTGCCAGCAGCGGAGGGAATTCACCCCTCCACTTT
>TRBV2|NA|TRBJ1-1|TRBD1
CASRPQGSAFF
TGTGCCAGCAGACCACAGGGGTCGGCTTTCTTT
>TRBV2|NA|TRBJ2-3|TRBD2
CASKSTRAGVDTQYF
TGTGCCAGCAAGTCGACACGAGCGGGGGTGGATACGCAGTATTTT
>TRBV4-1|NA|TRBJ1-2|NA
CASSLPGQRYGYTF
TGCGCCAGCAGCCTCCCAGGGCAACGCTATGGCTACACCTTC
>TRBV5-1|NA|TRBJ1-1|NA
CASKRENRLPEAFF
TGCGCCAGCAAACGTGAGAATCGACTCCCTGAAGCTTTCTTT
>TRBV20-1|NA|TRBJ2-1|TRBD2
CSASLPGLAVNEQFF
TGCAGTGCTAGTCTACCGGGACTAGCGGTTAATGAGCAGTTCTTC
>TRBV30|NA|TRBJ1-3|NA
CAWSGGSSGNTIYF
TGTGCCTGGAGTGGCGGGAGCTCTGGAAACACCATATATTTT
>TRBV11-2|NA|TRBJ2-5|NA
CASSPPVSQETQYF
TGTGCCAGCAGCCCCCCCGTGAGCCAAGAGACCCAGTACTTC
>TRBV6-5|NA|TRBJ1-1|NA
CASSQGSEAFF
TGTGCCAGCAGCCAGGGGAGTGAAGCTTTCTTT
>TRBV6-5|NA|TRBJ2-7|TRBD1
CASSSGTGTYEQYF
TGTGCCAGCAGCTCCGGGACAGGGACCTACGAGCAGTACTTC
>TRBV5-1|few|TRBJ2-7|NA
CASSPATSRDEQYF
TGCGCCAGCAGCCCCGCGACTAGTCGCGACGAGCAGTACTTC
>TRBV5-1|NA|TRBJ1-1|NA
CASSWHRGNAEAFF
TGCGCCAGCAGCTGGCACCGGGGGAACGCTGAAGCTTTCTTT
>TRBV24-1|NA|TRBJ1-1|NA
CATSRSANTEAFF
TGTGCCACCTCGAGGTCGGCGAACACTGAAGCTTTCTTT
>TRBV30|NA|TRBJ2-7|TRBD1
CAWSGRRDRGIAEQYF
TGTGCCTGGAGTGGGCGAAGGGACAGGGGAATCGCGGAGCAGTACTTC
>TRBV29-1|few|TRBJ2-3|NA
CSVIPTGSTDTQYF
TGCAGCGTTATTCCGACGGGGAGCACAGATACGCAGTATTTT
>TRBV5-4|once|TRBJ1-1|NA
CASSLGQLYLNTEAFF
TGTGCCAGCAGCTTGGGACAGCTTTACCTGAACACTGAAGCTTTCTTT
>TRBV6-5|NA|TRBJ2-7|NA
CASNAPGGWIFAQYF
TGTGCCAGCAACGCCCCCGGGGGTTGGATCTTTGCGCAGTACTTC
>TRBV2|NA|TRBJ2-1|NA
CASSRGYNEQFF
TGTGCCAGCAGTAGAGGATACAATGAGCAGTTCTTC
>TRBV5-1|NA|TRBJ1-1|TRBD1
CASSLTPQGDTRTEAFF
TGCGCCAGCAGCTTGACCCCCCAGGGGGACACGAGAACTGAAGCTTTCTTT
>TRBV18|NA|TRBJ2-1|TRBD2
CASSPLTSGGAGNEQFF
TGTGCCAGCTCACCGCTGACTAGCGGGGGGGCCGGCAATGAGCAGTTCTTC
>TRBV19|NA|TRBJ1-2|TRBD1
CASSDLGQIYGYTF
TGTGCCAGTAGCGACTTGGGACAGATCTATGGCTACACCTTC
>TRBV6-1|NA|TRBJ1-5|NA
CASSEGEGDQPQHF
TGTGCCAGCAGTGAAGGGGAGGGTGATCAGCCCCAGCATTTT
>TRBV7-9|once|TRBJ1-6|TRBD1
CASSSGTGDSPLHF
TGTGCCAGCAGCTCCGGGACAGGGGATTCACCCCTCCACTTT
>TRBV4-1|NA|TRBJ2-3|TRBD2
CASSQDRAGGPSTDTQYF
TGCGCCAGCAGCCAAGACCGAGCGGGGGGGCCTAGCACAGATACGCAGTATTTT
>TRBV25-1|NA|TRBJ1-1|TRBD1
CASSPRQGAGTEAFF
TGTGCCAGCAGCCCACGACAGGGGGCGGGCACTGAAGCTTTCTTT
>TRBV6-5|NA|TRBJ1-3|TRBD1
CASSRQGKSGNTIYF
TGTGCCAGCTCGAGACAGGGAAAGTCTGGAAACACCATATATTTT
>TRBV5-6|once|TRBJ2-3|TRBD2
CASSALAGGLTDTQYF
TGTGCCAGCAGCGCACTAGCGGGGGGCCTCACAGATACGCAGTATTTT
>TRBV24-1|NA|TRBJ2-3|TRBD2
CATSVPGGGQYF
TGTGCCACCAGCGTACCGGGGGGAGGGCAGTATTTT
>TRBV6-5|NA|TRBJ2-1|NA
CASTARGGIYNEQFF
TGTGCCAGCACTGCAAGAGGGGGAATCTACAATGAGCAGTTCTTC
>TRBV6-1|NA|TRBJ1-2|NA
CASSDPGLNNYGYTF
TGTGCCAGCAGTGACCCGGGACTCAATAACTATGGCTACACCTTC